This T cell receptor (beta chain) is from a study of blood T cell repertoires in COVID-19. In the source study's methods: Scientists estimated how many nucleated cells there were by amplifying reference gene primers. Sequencing was performed with immunoSEQ multiplex PCR; in TCRdb, only in-frame clones are kept and a portion is missing. V and J calls and clone size come straight from that table; D and trimming were deduced from the DNA. The table lists approximately 280,000 clones, about 81% of them singletons, with roughly 1.5% in the top ten. This clone has just a few counts. This specimen includes other DNA sequences encoding the same CDR3. The trim removed 7 bases at V and 6 bases at J, leaving 3 bases unmatched. The CDR3 has 14 amino acids. Germline values: CDR1 MDHEN, CDR2 SYDVKM.

This receptor was obtained from a human donor with COVID-19, enrolled during active disease. The donor label of this sample is uncertain. The sequencing sample was made of peripheral blood. J is TRBJ1-6 and V is TRBV28; 10 positions match TRBD1. The chain's CDR3 is CASTRDRGNSPLHF. In nucleotides, the CDR3 is TGTGCCAGCACCCGGGACAGGGGTAATTCACCCCTCCACTTT.